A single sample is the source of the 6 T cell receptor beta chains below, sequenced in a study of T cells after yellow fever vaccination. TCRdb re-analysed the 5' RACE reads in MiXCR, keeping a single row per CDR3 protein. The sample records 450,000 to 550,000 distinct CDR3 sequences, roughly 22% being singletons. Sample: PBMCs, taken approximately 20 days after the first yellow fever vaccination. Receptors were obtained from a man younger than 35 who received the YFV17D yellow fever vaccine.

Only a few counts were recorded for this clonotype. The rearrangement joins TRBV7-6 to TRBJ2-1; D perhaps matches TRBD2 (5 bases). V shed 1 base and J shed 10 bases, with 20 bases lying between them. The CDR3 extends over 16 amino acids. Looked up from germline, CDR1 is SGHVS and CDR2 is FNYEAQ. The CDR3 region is CASSLDSRGPRGEQFF. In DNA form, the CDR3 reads TGTGCCAGCAGCTTAGACTCAAGAGGACCCCGGGGAGAGCAGTTCTTC.

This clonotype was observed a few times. The CDR3 bases are TGTGCCAGCAGTGAAGCGAAACGGGGGAACACAGATACGCAGTATTTT. Its translation: CASSEAKRGNTDTQYF. This chain links TRBV25-1 with TRBJ2-3; TRBD2 might be the D (6 bases). CDR1 and CDR2 (germline): MGHDK, SYGVNS. Trimming took off 2 bases at V and 2 bases at J, with 14 bases between the two ends. This CDR3 contains 16 residues.

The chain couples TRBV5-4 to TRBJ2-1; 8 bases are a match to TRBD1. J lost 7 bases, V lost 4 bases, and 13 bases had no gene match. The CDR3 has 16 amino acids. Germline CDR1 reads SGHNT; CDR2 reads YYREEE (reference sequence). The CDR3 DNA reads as TGTGCCAGCAGCCGGACAGGGCGGACGGGGTCTAATGAGCAGTTCTTC. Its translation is CASSRTGRTGSNEQFF.

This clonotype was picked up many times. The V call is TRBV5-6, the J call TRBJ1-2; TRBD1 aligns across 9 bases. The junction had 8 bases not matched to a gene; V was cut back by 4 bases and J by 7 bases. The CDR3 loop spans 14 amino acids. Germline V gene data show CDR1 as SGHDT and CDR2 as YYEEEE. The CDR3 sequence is CASSRYYRGPGYTF. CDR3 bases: TGTGCCAGCAGCAGATACTACAGGGGGCCTGGCTACACCTTC.

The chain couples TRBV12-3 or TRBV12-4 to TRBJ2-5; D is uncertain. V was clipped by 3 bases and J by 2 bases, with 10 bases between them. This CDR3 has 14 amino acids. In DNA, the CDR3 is TGTGCCAGCAGTTTGGGCAGGTCGCAAGAGACCCAGTACTTC. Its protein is CASSLGRSQETQYF.

CDR3 in amino acids: CASSSAGTRFAFF. The CDR3 nucleotides are TGTGCCAGCAGTTCAGCAGGGACTCGTTTCGCTTTCTTT. The J gene is TRBJ1-1, the V gene TRBV27, with TRBD1 as a possible D gene (5 bases). This CDR3 is 13 amino acids long. CDR1 and CDR2 (germline): MNHEY, SMNVEV (reference sequence). Deletions cut 4 bases from V and 11 bases from J, with 17 bases between.